This T cell receptor beta chain was documented in a study of blood T cell repertoires in COVID-19. Study overall: T cells, B-cell-depleted T cells, or PBMCs supplied cDNA or gDNA.

Source study methods: For nucleated cells, counts were estimated from reference gene primer amplification. Produced via immunoSEQ multiplex PCR; TCRdb's table is partial and in-frame only. Clone size and the V and J calls come from that table; the DNA yielded D and trimming. The data hold 250,000 to 350,000 clones, with nearly 90% observed a single time. This study enrolled people aged about 18 to 100 from roughly 24 US geographic areas. Cohorts were based on clinical histories the participants reported. CDR1 and CDR2 (germline): LGHDT, YNNKEL (reference sequence). The CDR3 spans 13 residues. Trimming stripped 2 bases from V and 5 bases from J, with 6 bases between.

The sample consisted of PBMCs or T cells enriched from blood (not recorded which). This TCR was sampled from a woman in her 50s who had been exposed to COVID-19. The V call is TRBV3-1 (or the pseudogene TRBV3-2), the J call TRBJ1-4; D remains unclear. For the CDR3, the DNA is TGTGCCAGCAGCCAATGGGAGAATGAAAAACTGTTTTTT. It specifies CASSQWENEKLFF.